The rows below give T cell receptor beta chains drawn from one sample of a study of shared clonotypes between healthy human individuals. Measured with immunoSEQ multiplex PCR; TCRdb has only the in-frame clones, and not every one. Here the sample spans around 2,000,000 clones, roughly 94% being singletons. The sequenced material came from naive CD8+ T cells sorted from blood. The source of these receptors is a man aged 18 to 29 in good health. Both conserved end residues are part of each CDR3. Each record gives: clone size, V gene, CDR3 length, D gene, J gene, CDR3 DNA, CDR3 protein. The D gene is left open where the match is weak. Clone size, where shown, is once, few, many, or a class for clones that have expanded.

.	TRBV6-5	14	TRBD1	TRBJ1-2	TGTGCCAGCACCCCAGGGGGGGGGCGCTATGGCTACACCTTC	CASTPGGGRYGYTF
.	TRBV10-2	17	TRBD1	TRBJ2-5	TGCGCCAGCACCGGAGGGGGGACAGGGGATGGTTGGGAGACCCAGTACTTC	CASTGGGTGDGWETQYF
.	TRBV27	13	.	TRBJ2-1	TGTGCCAGCAGTTTGGGTCGGGACAATGAGCAGTTCTTC	CASSLGRDNEQFF
once	TRBV6-5	15	.	TRBJ2-1	TGTGCCAGCAGGCAGACAGAGAGCTCCTACAATGAGCAGTTCTTC	CASRQTESSYNEQFF
.	TRBV5-1	13	.	TRBJ1-1	TGCGCCAGCAGCATTCCGGGAACCCCGGAGGCTTTCTTT	CASSIPGTPEAFF
.	TRBV27	17	TRBD1	TRBJ2-5	TGTGCCAGCTCTAAAGGGGGAGAGACAGGGCTCCTCGAGACCCAGTACTTC	CASSKGGETGLLETQYF
.	TRBV13	15	.	TRBJ2-3	TGTGCCAGCAGCTTAAGGTCTAGCGGCACAGATACGCAGTATTTT	CASSLRSSGTDTQYF
.	TRBV29-1	14	.	TRBJ1-3	TGCAGCGTTTTGACATCCCGCTCTGGAAACACCATATATTTT	CSVLTSRSGNTIYF
.	TRBV7-2	16	.	TRBJ2-5	TGTGCCAGCAGCTTAGCGTCGGGGGTGATACAAGAGACCCAGTACTTC	CASSLASGVIQETQYF
.	TRBV5-1	16	.	TRBJ2-7	TGCGCCAGCAGCTTGGGAAGAACAGGGTCTTCCTACGAGCAGTACTTC	CASSLGRTGSSYEQYF
.	TRBV4-1	14	.	TRBJ2-1	TGCGCCAGCAGCCAGGGCCGCTCCTACAATGAGCAGTTCTTC	CASSQGRSYNEQFF
once	TRBV13	12	.	TRBJ2-5	TGTGCCAGCAGCTTGGAGGGAGAGACCCAGTACTTC	CASSLEGETQYF
.	TRBV27	17	TRBD1	TRBJ1-1	TGTGCCAGCAGTTTATCAGTTTCGCAGGGGGCGAACACTGAAGCTTTCTTT	CASSLSVSQGANTEAFF
.	TRBV27	11	.	TRBJ1-2	TGTGCCACCTCAGGGGTCGGGGGCTACACCTTC	CATSGVGGYTF
.	TRBV5-6	16	.	TRBJ1-6	TGTGCCAGCAGCATTTCTGGGTTCTCCTATAATTCACCCCTCCACTTT	CASSISGFSYNSPLHF
.	TRBV5-1	14	.	TRBJ1-1	TGCGCCAGCAGCTTGGAACAGAAGAACACTGAAGCTTTCTTT	CASSLEQKNTEAFF
.	TRBV5-6	17	TRBD1	TRBJ1-1	TGTGCCAGCAGCGGGGACAGGGGGCGGTTGGGGAACACTGAAGCTTTCTTT	CASSGDRGRLGNTEAFF
.	TRBV27	14	TRBD1	TRBJ1-1	TGTGCCAGCAGTTTAGCAGGGGGCAGGACTGAAGCTTTCTTT	CASSLAGGRTEAFF
.	TRBV7-9	12	.	TRBJ2-1	TGTGCCAGCAGCTTAGATTTCGGTGAGCAGTTCTTC	CASSLDFGEQFF
once	TRBV7-9	19	TRBD2	TRBJ2-4	TGTGCCAGCAGCTTAGCGAGTGGGCCTCAAATAGCGGGGGTTTACATTCAGTACTTC	CASSLASGPQIAGVYIQYF
once	TRBV7-2	15	.	TRBJ2-3	TGTGCCAGCAGCGTCTTATCGGTAGGGGAAGATACGCAGTATTTT	CASSVLSVGEDTQYF
.	TRBV6-7	14	TRBD1	TRBJ1-5	TGTGCCAGGGGGACAGGGGGGTTCCGTCTGGCCCAGCATTTT	CARGTGGFRLAQHF
.	TRBV9	14	.	TRBJ2-3	TGTGCCAGCAGCGCCGGGACGGGGACAGATACGCAGTATTTT	CASSAGTGTDTQYF
few	TRBV4-1	12	.	TRBJ2-7	TGCGCCAGCAGCGAGAGGGGATCCGAGCAGTACTTC	CASSERGSEQYF
.	TRBV9	16	TRBD2	TRBJ2-4	TGTGCCAGCAGCCCCAGAGAGGGACTAGAGGTAAACATTCAGTACTTC	CASSPREGLEVNIQYF
.	TRBV10-2	13	.	TRBJ1-4	TGCGCCAGCACTTACAGAAATAATGAAAAACTGTTTTTT	CASTYRNNEKLFF
.	TRBV6-1	15	.	TRBJ2-2	TGTGCCAGCATGGGGGGAGGGGGAACTACCGGGGAGCTGTTTTTT	CASMGGGGTTGELFF
.	TRBV5-1	16	TRBD2	TRBJ2-7	TGCGCCAGCAGCGAAGGACTAGCGGGAGGGTCCTACGAGCAGTACTTC	CASSEGLAGGSYEQYF
few	TRBV30	13	.	TRBJ1-1	TGTGCCTGGAGTAAGGGCGGGAACACTGAAGCTTTCTTT	CAWSKGGNTEAFF
.	TRBV7-9	17	.	TRBJ2-5	TGTGCCAGCAGCTTTTTTTGGCCGGGGGAGTACCAAGAGACCCAGTACTTC	CASSFFWPGEYQETQYF
.	TRBV9	15	TRBD2	TRBJ2-1	TGTGCCAGCAGCGAAAGCGGGAGGGATGACAATGAGCAGTTCTTC	CASSESGRDDNEQFF
.	TRBV28	13	TRBD1	TRBJ2-7	TGTGCCAGCAGTTACAGGGGTGCATACGAGCAGTACTTC	CASSYRGAYEQYF
.	TRBV30	14	TRBD1	TRBJ1-2	TGTGCCTGGAGTATAGAACAGGGGGCCTATGGCTACACCTTC	CAWSIEQGAYGYTF
once	TRBV7-2	15	TRBD2	TRBJ2-3	TGTGCCAGCAGTTTCCGACTAGCCAGCACAGATACGCAGTATTTT	CASSFRLASTDTQYF
once	TRBV4-3	15	.	TRBJ2-3	TGCGCCAGCAGCCAAGAGGAGGAGAGCACAGATACGCAGTATTTT	CASSQEEESTDTQYF
once	TRBV13	16	.	TRBJ2-7	TGTGCCAGCAGCCCCGGCCCGTCAGCACACACCTACGAGCAGTACTTC	CASSPGPSAHTYEQYF
.	TRBV5-6	17	TRBD2	TRBJ2-7	TGTGCCAGCAGCTGGGGACTAGCGGGAGGGCCAAGGTACGAGCAGTACTTC	CASSWGLAGGPRYEQYF
.	TRBV6-6	15	.	TRBJ2-7	TGTGCCAGCAATCAATACCTCGACAGCTCCTACGAGCAGTACTTC	CASNQYLDSSYEQYF
.	TRBV2	16	.	TRBJ1-6	TGTGCCAGCAGTGACCAGTTTAGCTCCTATAATTCACCCCTCCACTTT	CASSDQFSSYNSPLHF
.	TRBV9	15	.	TRBJ2-7	TGTGCCAGCAGTAGCTCGCCGGGAGAGGGCTACGAGCAGTACTTC	CASSSSPGEGYEQYF
.	TRBV19	16	TRBD2	TRBJ2-1	TGTGCCAGTAGTATACTGGCTAGCGGAGACCACAATGAGCAGTTCTTC	CASSILASGDHNEQFF
.	TRBV5-1	12	.	TRBJ1-1	TGCGCCAGCAGCTTGGGGGGGCCTGAAGCTTTCTTT	CASSLGGPEAFF
.	TRBV4-1	16	.	TRBJ1-6	TGCGCCAGCAGCCAAGACCCTAGTGGGGGGCATTCACCCCTCCACTTT	CASSQDPSGGHSPLHF
.	TRBV4-1	16	TRBD1	TRBJ2-7	TGCGCCAGCAGCCAAGAAAACGACAGGGGGCTTTACGAGCAGTACTTC	CASSQENDRGLYEQYF
.	TRBV7-9	16	TRBD2	TRBJ2-3	TGTGCCAGCAGCGGAGCTAGCGGGGGTGACACAGATACGCAGTATTTT	CASSGASGGDTDTQYF
.	TRBV21-1	16	.	TRBJ2-7	TGTGCCAGCAGCAAGGGGAGGGCAGGGGGAGAATACGAGCAGTACTTC	CASSKGRAGGEYEQYF
.	TRBV28	15	TRBD1	TRBJ1-6	TGTGCCAGCAGTTTCACAGGGGAAGATAGTTCACCCCTCCACTTT	CASSFTGEDSSPLHF
.	TRBV4-1	16	.	TRBJ2-7	TGCGCCAGCAGCCAAGTGGGGGCGGGGCGTACCTACGAGCAGTACTTC	CASSQVGAGRTYEQYF
.	TRBV18	20	.	TRBJ2-2	TGTGCCAGCTCACCACCTTCTCCGCGGGCAGGGGTAACCAACACCGGGGAGCTGTTTTTT	CASSPPSPRAGVTNTGELFF
.	TRBV7-9	17	.	TRBJ2-3	TGTGCCAGCAGCTCCCCTTATCTCCCGGGGGTTACAGATACGCAGTATTTT	CASSSPYLPGVTDTQYF
.	TRBV7-7	15	.	TRBJ2-7	TGTGCTAGCAGCTTAGGTGCGGGCCCTACCTACGAGCAGTACTTC	CASSLGAGPTYEQYF
.	TRBV5-1	19	TRBD1	TRBJ1-5	TGCGCCAGCAGCTCGGGACAGGGGGCACACAATTATAGCAATCAGCCCCAGCATTTT	CASSSGQGAHNYSNQPQHF
.	TRBV11-2	14	.	TRBJ2-7	TGTGCCAGCAGCTTTGGACCGCGTTCCTACGAGCAGTACTTC	CASSFGPRSYEQYF
.	TRBV27	14	.	TRBJ1-2	TGTGCCAGCAGTTTACATGAGGGCTTCTATGGCTACACCTTC	CASSLHEGFYGYTF